The 13 T cell receptor beta chains reported below all come from one sample, sequenced in a study of shared clonotypes between healthy human individuals. Sequencing was performed with immunoSEQ multiplex PCR; in TCRdb, only in-frame clones are kept and a portion is missing. Here the sample spans around 2.5 million clones, approximately 94% being singletons. The specimen sequenced was naive CD4+ T cells from PBMCs. Subset defined: CD45RA+ positively selected. These receptor sequences come from a man aged 18 to 30 in good health. Some clones in this sample may be carry-over from other donors' samples.

The V call is TRBV9, the J call TRBJ2-3; possibly TRBD2 for D (5 bases). The CDR3 sequence is 15 residues long. Germline CDR1 is SGDLS and CDR2 is YYNGEE. V was pared by 1 base and J by 2 bases, with 11 bases between. Here the CDR3 reads CASSVTRLNTDTQYF. In DNA form, the CDR3 reads TGTGCCAGCAGCGTAACGAGACTAAACACAGATACGCAGTATTTT.

This clone occurred a few times. The CDR3 DNA is TGCAGCGTTGAACCCAAATTGAACACTGAAGCTTTCTTT. Translation gives CSVEPKLNTEAFF. The V gene is TRBV29-1, the J gene TRBJ1-1; no reliable D call. Germline CDR1 is SQVTM and CDR2 is ANQGSEA. This CDR3 spans 13 amino acids. V was cut by 2 bases and J by 0 bases, with 7 bases left in between.

The CDR3 reads CASSFVGGTDTQYF. CDR3 nucleotides: TGCGCCAGCAGCTTTGTGGGGGGCACAGATACGCAGTATTTT. V usage is TRBV5-1 and J usage is TRBJ2-3; TRBD1 or TRBD2 may be the D gene (5 bases each). Trimming pared 2 bases from V and 1 base from J, leaving 8 bases between. Germline V lookup: CDR1 SGHRS, CDR2 YFSETQ. The length of the CDR3 is 14 residues.

The chain joins TRBV5-1 to TRBJ2-1; D unresolved. Germline CDR1 reads SGHRS; CDR2 reads YFSETQ. V lost 3 bases to trimming and J lost 5 bases, with 6 bases between them. This CDR3 has 12 residues. The CDR3: CASSSPNNEQFF. Written as DNA, the CDR3 is TGCGCCAGCAGCTCGCCGAACAATGAGCAGTTCTTC.

The CDR3 DNA follows: TGTGCCAGCAGCCAGCGTTACGGAAGGAATGAAAAACTGTTTTTT. Amino acids: CASSQRYGRNEKLFF. The chain carries TRBV9 and TRBJ1-4; D is undetermined. This CDR3 comprises 15 residues. Germline V gene lookup returns CDR1 SGDLS and CDR2 YYNGEE. V lost 4 bases to trimming and J lost 5 bases, with 15 bases between them.

The chain recombines TRBV28 with TRBJ2-5; the match to TRBD2 covers 8 bases. V was pared by 6 bases and J by 7 bases, with 10 bases of the junction left unmatched. Germline lookup yields CDR1 MDHEN and CDR2 SYDVKM. This CDR3 comprises 14 residues. In DNA, the CDR3 is TGTGCCAGCAGGCCCTATAGCGGGGCAGGGACCCAGTACTTC. Protein: CASRPYSGAGTQYF.

The rearrangement uses TRBV14 and TRBJ2-3; D not resolved. The CDR3 is made up of 15 amino acids. Per germline, CDR1 SGHDN and CDR2 FVKESK. V lost 4 bases and J lost 2, with 13 bases in between. CDR3 protein: CASSLTLDPTDTQYF. In DNA form, the CDR3 reads TGTGCCAGCAGCCTAACCCTAGATCCCACAGATACGCAGTATTTT.

The rearrangement joins TRBV5-1 to TRBJ1-4; maybe TRBD1 (5 bases). The germline CDR1 and CDR2 sequences are SGHRS and YFSETQ. With 0 bases removed from V and 7 bases from J, the gap between germline ends came to 7 bases. The CDR3 has 13 residues. CDR3 amino acids: CASSLGGIEKLFF. CDR3 in DNA: TGCGCCAGCAGCTTGGGGGGGATTGAAAAACTGTTTTTT.

A single count supports this clone. The chain has TRBV7-3 and TRBJ2-2, with D perhaps matching TRBD1 (6 bases). There are 16 residues in the CDR3. Trimming cost V 5 bases and J 1 base, with 14 bases left between them. CDR1 and CDR2 (germline): SGHTA, FQGTGA. CDR3 sequence: CASSRDGTKNTGELFF. In DNA form, the CDR3 reads TGTGCCAGCAGCCGCGACGGGACAAAGAACACCGGGGAGCTGTTTTTT.

This rearrangement joins TRBV5-4 to TRBJ2-7, with 10 bases aligning to TRBD2. This CDR3 spans 14 amino acids. Germline V gives CDR1 SGHNT, CDR2 YYREEE (reference sequence). V lost 0 bases to trimming and J lost 3 bases; unmatched junction nucleotides: 0. CDR3: CASSLGTSGYEQYF. The CDR3 DNA sequence: TGTGCCAGCAGCTTGGGGACTAGCGGCTACGAGCAGTACTTC.

This clone came up once. CDR3 in amino acids: CASSERSGNTEAFF. The CDR3 DNA reads TGTGCCAGCAGTGAACGGTCGGGAAACACTGAAGCTTTCTTT. This chain joins TRBV2 and TRBJ1-1; no clear D gene. Trimming stripped 2 bases from V and 2 bases from J, with 9 bases between. The CDR3 contains 14 residues. Germline CDR1 and CDR2: SNHLY and FYNNEI.

V is TRBV15 and J is TRBJ1-1; D gene unclear. The CDR3 is 15 amino acids. Germline values: CDR1 LNHNV, CDR2 YYDKDF (reference sequence). V lost 5 bases and J lost 1, with 14 bases in between. The CDR3 is CATSGLSVANTEAFF. CDR3 in DNA: TGTGCCACCAGCGGATTGAGTGTGGCGAACACTGAAGCTTTCTTT.

The chain links TRBV28 to TRBJ1-2; 8 nucleotides line up with TRBD1. Germline loops: CDR1 MDHEN, CDR2 SYDVKM. V dropped 6 bases and J dropped 4; count of bases not matched to a gene: 13. This CDR3 has 16 residues. The CDR3 DNA reads TGTGCCAGCAGCCGAACCCCCGGGACAGGATCCTATGGCTACACCTTC. It is translated as CASSRTPGTGSYGYTF.